This T cell receptor (beta chain) was identified during a study of type 1 and type 2 diabetes patients. About the research overall: The cohort mixed type 1 diabetes, type 2 diabetes and nondiabetic donors. Study results and limitations: Some HECs seen only in T1D might also appear in more T2D or control samples.

Per germline, CDR1 LNHNV and CDR2 YYDKDF (reference sequence). The CDR3 is made up of 13 amino acids. The V and J ends lost 8 bases and 1 base, in that order; junction bases with no gene match: 4. The PCR template was genomic DNA. Multiplex PCR with 30 forward and 13 reverse primers amplified the TCR beta CDR3. One entry per CDR3 protein, called by TCRdb with MiXCR from the multiplex PCR reads. The sample holds fewer than 350,000 distinct CDR3 sequences, more than 40% seen once. As for this clonotype: What it binds is not known. A clone one base away is much larger, so this may be a read error.

The chain couples TRBV15 to TRBJ1-1; 7 nucleotides match TRBD1. The sample comprised peripheral blood mononuclear cells (PBMCs). The clonotype comes from a man younger than 30 with type 2 diabetes. CDR3 amino acids: CATSTGANTEAFF. Written as DNA, the CDR3 is TGTGCCACCTCCACAGGGGCGAACACTGAAGCTTTCTTT. Full variable domain (outside the CDR3, taken from reference TRBV15 and TRBJ1-1): DAMVIQNPRYQVTQFGKPVTLSCSQTLNHNVMYWYQQKSSQAPKLLFHYYDKDFNNEADTPDNFQSRRPNTSFCFLDIRSPGLGDTAMYLCATSTGANTEAFFGQGTRLTVV.